A single T cell receptor (beta chain) is shown here with its context. The time point was: newly diagnosed, previously untreated cHL patient sample. This record comes from a study of PD-1 blockade in classical Hodgkin lymphoma. Trimming left V 6 bases short and J 2 bases short, with 20 bases between. Germline CDR1 and CDR2: MDHEN and SYDVKM. The CDR3 totals 16 residues. Produced via immunoSEQ multiplex PCR; TCRdb's table is partial and in-frame only. There are about 47,000 clones in the sample; approximately 91% occur only once, and 4% to 6% lies in the top ten. The clonotype was recovered from a human donor with classical Hodgkin lymphoma. The chain has TRBV28 and TRBJ2-7; tentatively, D is TRBD2 (6 bases). The sample consisted of peripheral blood mononuclear cells (PBMCs). CDR3 bases: TGTGCCAGCAGCTTGTCCGACGGGAGCCCAACCTACGAGCAGTACTTC. Translated: CASSLSDGSPTYEQYF.